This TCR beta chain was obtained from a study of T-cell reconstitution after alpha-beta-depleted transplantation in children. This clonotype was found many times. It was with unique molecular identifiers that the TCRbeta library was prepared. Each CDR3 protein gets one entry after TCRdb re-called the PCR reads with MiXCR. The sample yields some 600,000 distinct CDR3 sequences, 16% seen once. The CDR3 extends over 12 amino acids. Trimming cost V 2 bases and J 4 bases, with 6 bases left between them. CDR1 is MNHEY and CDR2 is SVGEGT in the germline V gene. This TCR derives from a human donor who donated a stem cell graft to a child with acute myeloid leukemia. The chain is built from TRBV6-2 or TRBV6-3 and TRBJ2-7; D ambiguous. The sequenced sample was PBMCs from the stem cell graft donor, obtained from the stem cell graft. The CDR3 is CASSYPEYEQYV. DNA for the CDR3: TGTGCCAGCAGTTACCCGGAATACGAGCAGTACGTC.